This T cell receptor (beta chain) was recovered during a study of molecular identifiers for immune sequencing clone quantification. Study conclusions and caveats: Clones that exceeded 20 RNA copies held over 99% of effector molecules, yet under 1% in naive cells.

TCRdb redid the calling of the PCR reads with MiXCR, one entry per CDR3 protein. The table has about 9,800 distinct CDR3 sequences, approximately 19% seen once. In its sample, this clonotype is medium-sized. The antigen is undetermined. Sorted inputs of 20,000 to 1,000,000 cells, with 10%, 30% or 50% RNA, yielded naive CD8 libraries. The authors sorted naive CD8 T cells as CD8+CD4-CCR7+CD45RA+. This TCR was sampled from a human donor in good health. Some libraries in this study had Jurkat cell RNA spiked in. The sequencing sample was made of naive CD8+ T cells from blood, with Jurkat cell RNA spiked in. Subset given: FACS-sorted CD8+CD4-CCR7+CD45RA+ naive T cells.

The CDR3 nucleotides are TGCGCCAGCAGCCAAGGTTGGACTAGTATGAACAATGAGCAGTTCTTC. It encodes CASSQGWTSMNNEQFF. J is TRBJ2-1 and V is TRBV4-1; 7 nucleotides line up with TRBD2. The CDR3 is 16 amino acids. V lost 1 base to trimming and J lost 5 bases; unmatched junction nucleotides: 8. Germline values: CDR1 MGHRA, CDR2 YSYEKL.